Below, one T cell receptor beta chain is given with its context. The antigen remains undetermined. This sample was taken from a study of cytomegalovirus exposure and HLA in healthy donors. Whole-study context: Drawn from HLA-typed donors, tens of millions of unique TCRs were held in an early data release.

Study-wide findings and caveats: A later analysis reportedly found fewer N-insertions in an Asian-associated ancestry cluster than the roughly 680-donor mean. Cytomegalovirus-associated status was assigned to some 180 TCR beta chains. A later analysis found most CMV-associated TCR beta chains apparently HLA-restricted.

CDR1 is SGHRS and CDR2 is YFSETQ in the germline V gene. The CDR3 has 18 amino acids. V gave up 2 bases and J gave up 6 bases; unmatched junction bases: 14. Both 60 Vbeta primers and 13 Jbeta primers went into the PCR. Only in-frame clones appear in the TCRdb table, and some are missing; sequencing was by immunoSEQ multiplex PCR. Of roughly 110,000 clones in the sample, about 74% are singletons; the top ten hold roughly 4.4%. The TCR sequence derives from a man aged 25 to 45 in good health and CMV-seropositive. The chain is built from TRBV5-1 and TRBJ2-1; 10 bases match TRBD1. Material: PBMCs. The CDR3 protein is CASSFDRGRGTGSNEQFF. CDR3 nucleotides: TGCGCCAGCAGCTTCGACAGGGGGCGCGGAACAGGAAGCAATGAGCAGTTCTTC.